The 20 T cell receptor beta chains listed next were all sequenced from one sample in a study of OX40 agonist ivuxolimab in advanced cancers. TCRdb's table, derived via immunoSEQ multiplex PCR, lists solely in-frame clones and lacks some. The sample lists around 50,000 clones; about 89% were seen once. This material consisted of CD4+ or CD8+ T cells sorted from blood, taken in a trial of the OX40 agonist ivuxolimab. The receptor source for this set is an adult with an advanced solid tumor such as melanoma, head and neck, liver or kidney cancer.

This clone has just a few counts. The chain recombines TRBV9 with TRBJ2-2; D is ambiguous. V lost 4 bases and J lost 13, with 14 bases in between. Germline-derived CDR1 and CDR2 are SGDLS and YYNGEE. The CDR3 sequence is 12 residues long. The DNA of the CDR3 is TGTGCCAGCAGCTCTTCTGGGATACCGCTGTTTTTT. Residues: CASSSSGIPLFF.

The genes are TRBV7-9 and TRBJ2-7, with D hard to call. The V end was cut by 0 bases, the J end by 1 base, with 7 bases between. Germline V gene data show CDR1 as SEHNR and CDR2 as FQNEAQ (reference sequence). The CDR3 extends over 14 amino acids. CDR3 DNA: TGTGCCAGCAGCTTAGCTCACAGTTCCTACGAGCAGTACTTC. It specifies CASSLAHSSYEQYF.

The V and J genes are TRBV28 and TRBJ1-5, with D tentatively TRBD1 (5 bases). Germline values: CDR1 MDHEN, CDR2 SYDVKM. The CDR3 length is 14 residues. Trimming removed 6 bases at V and 0 bases at J, with 9 bases between. CDR3 amino acids: CASSWTHSNQPQHF. The CDR3 DNA is TGTGCCAGCAGCTGGACACATAGCAATCAGCCCCAGCATTTT.

The J gene is TRBJ2-7, the V gene TRBV5-5; 9 bases are a match to TRBD1. Germline assignment: CDR1 SGHKS and CDR2 YYEKEE (reference sequence). V was pared by 4 bases and J by 2 bases, with 10 bases of the junction left unmatched. This CDR3 has 16 residues. Here the CDR3 DNA reads TGTGCCAGCAGCGGTACCGGGACAGGGAACCCCTACGAGCAGTACGTC. Protein product: CASSGTGTGNPYEQYV.

This clone showed up just a few times. The rearrangement uses TRBV4-1 and TRBJ2-1; D is possibly TRBD1 (6 bases). V was trimmed by 3 bases and J by 0 bases, leaving 9 bases between them. The CDR3 is 15 residues long. Germline V gives CDR1 MGHRA, CDR2 YSYEKL. The CDR3 loop reads CASSHTGSSYNEQFF. The CDR3 DNA reads TGCGCCAGCAGCCACACAGGGAGCTCCTACAATGAGCAGTTCTTC.

The J gene is TRBJ2-3, the V gene TRBV4-3; no definite D call. The CDR3 totals 12 residues. V was shortened by 0 bases and J by 12 bases, with 10 bases between the two germline ends. The V gene's germline CDR1 is LGHNA and CDR2 YSLEER. DNA of the CDR3: TGCGCCAGCAGCCAAGACTTGAGAGCCCAGTATTTT. Translation gives CASSQDLRAQYF.

The chain combines TRBV7-9 with TRBJ2-7, with D perhaps TRBD1 or TRBD2 (5 bases each). The CDR3 extends over 12 amino acids. CDR1 is SEHNR and CDR2 is FQNEAQ in the germline V gene (reference sequence). V was shortened by 1 base and J by 5 bases, with 6 bases between the two germline ends. The CDR3 DNA reads as TGTGCCAGCAGCTTAGGAGGGGACGAGCAGTACTTC. Translated, it gives CASSLGGDEQYF.

The chain employs TRBV19 and TRBJ1-1, with no clear D. The CDR3 runs to 15 residues. V was pared by 1 base and J by 2 bases, with 11 bases between. CDR1 and CDR2 (germline): LNHDA, SQIVND (reference sequence). The CDR3: CASSIVTAANTEAFF. The CDR3 bases are TGTGCCAGTAGTATAGTGACGGCAGCTAACACTGAAGCTTTCTTT.

In its sample, this clone was seen once. The CDR3 loop reads CASSSTGGSWYGYTF. The CDR3 coding sequence is TGTGCCAGCAGTTCTACAGGAGGTAGTTGGTATGGCTACACCTTC. V is TRBV27 and J is TRBJ1-2; D possibly corresponds to TRBD1 (5 bases). The V and J ends lost 4 bases and 5 bases respectively, with 17 bases between them. The CDR3 sequence is 15 residues long. CDR1 and CDR2 (germline): MNHEY, SMNVEV (reference sequence).

The chain uses TRBV7-8 and TRBJ1-5; D gene ambiguous. V gave up 5 bases and J gave up 8 bases, with 28 bases separating them. In germline, CDR1 is SGHVS, CDR2 FQNEAQ. The CDR3 runs to 18 residues. CDR3 DNA sequence: TGTGCCAGCAGCCCTCTTGTCCGGGGTGGAGGGCAAATGAAGCCCCAGCATTTT. It is translated as CASSPLVRGGGQMKPQHF. Full variable domain (missing parts from reference TRBV7-8 and TRBJ1-5): GAGVSQSPRYKVAKRGQDVALRCDPISGHVSLFWYQQALGQGPEFLTYFQNEAQLDKSGLPSDRFFAERPEGSVSTLKIQRTQQEDSAVYLCASSPLVRGGGQMKPQHFGDGTRLSIL.

The V and J genes are TRBV5-1 and TRBJ1-2; tentative D call: TRBD1 (6 bases). The CDR3 is made up of 15 amino acids. The V end lost 2 bases, the J end lost 6 bases, and 17 bases lay between the germline ends. Germline V gives CDR1 SGHRS, CDR2 YFSETQ. The CDR3 sequence is CASSFSTGAVDGYTF. Here the CDR3 DNA reads TGCGCCAGCAGCTTTTCGACGGGGGCCGTAGATGGCTACACCTTC.

The gene calls are TRBV9 and TRBJ1-2; possible D gene TRBD1, 6 bases. The germline gives CDR1 SGDLS, CDR2 YYNGEE. The CDR3 has 13 amino acids. The V end lost 3 bases, the J end lost 4 bases, and 10 bases lay between the germline ends. CDR3 in amino acids: CASSGGTPYGYTF. CDR3 DNA sequence: TGTGCCAGCAGCGGAGGGACACCCTATGGCTACACCTTC.

The chain links TRBV30 to TRBJ2-1; D remains unclear. Germline V lookup: CDR1 GTSNPN, CDR2 SVGIG (reference sequence). The V end was cut by 1 base, the J end by 0 bases, with 10 bases between. The CDR3 covers 15 residues. CDR3 in DNA: TGTGCCTGGAGTGCTTGGGGTGGCTCCTACAATGAGCAGTTCTTC. Its translation: CAWSAWGGSYNEQFF.

The chain's CDR3 is CSVPILRGGYTF. The CDR3 region has the DNA TGCAGCGTTCCGATCTTAAGGGGTGGCTACACCTTC. This chain uses TRBV29-1 with TRBJ1-2; possibly TRBD1 for D (5 bases). The CDR3 runs 12 residues. Germline V gene data show CDR1 as SQVTM and CDR2 as ANQGSEA. Trimming took 5 bases from V and 7 from J, leaving 14 bases between them. The whole variable domain, remainder taken from reference TRBV29-1 and TRBJ1-2, is SAVISQKPSRDICQRGTSLTIQCQVDSQVTMMFWYRQQPGQSLTLIATANQGSEATYESGFVIDKFPISRPNLTFSTLTVSNMSPEDSSIYLCSVPILRGGYTFGSGTRLTVV.

J is TRBJ1-2 and V is TRBV14; D not certain. The CDR3 has 12 residues. The ends were cut back, 4 bases at V and 7 bases at J, with 10 bases in the middle. Germline lookup yields CDR1 SGHDN and CDR2 FVKESK. The CDR3 region is CASSPSGLGYTF. CDR3 nucleotides: TGTGCCAGCAGCCCTTCAGGACTTGGCTACACCTTC. The full variable domain, in which reference TRBV14 and TRBJ1-2 provide the parts outside the CDR3, is EAGVTQFPSHSVIEKGQTVTLRCDPISGHDNLYWYRRVMGKEIKFLLHFVKESKQDESGMPNNRFLAERTGGTYSTLKVQPAELEDSGVYFCASSPSGLGYTFGSGTRLTVV.

This rearrangement joins TRBV2 to TRBJ2-5, with D maybe TRBD2 (5 bases). Trimming stripped 10 bases from V and 2 bases from J, with 14 bases between. The CDR3 consists of 13 residues. The germline CDR1 and CDR2 sequences are SNHLY and FYNNEI. This CDR3 is CAIKRGSQETQYF. CDR3 bases: TGTGCCATAAAACGCGGGTCTCAAGAGACCCAGTACTTC. The full variable domain, with the rest looked up from reference TRBV2 and TRBJ2-5, is EPEVTQTPSHQVTQMGQEVILRCVPISNHLYFYWYRQILGQKVEFLVSFYNNEISEKSEIFDDQFSVERPDGSNFTLKIRSTKLEDSAMYFCAIKRGSQETQYFGPGTRLLVL.

This chain connects TRBV19 to TRBJ2-1; D unclear. The V gene's germline CDR1 is LNHDA and CDR2 SQIVND (reference sequence). The CDR3 is 13 amino acids. V was trimmed by 5 bases and J by 8 bases, leaving 13 bases between them. This CDR3 is CASSPRRRDEQFF. The CDR3 DNA follows: TGTGCCAGTAGTCCTAGGCGACGCGATGAGCAGTTCTTC.

This chain links TRBV7-9 with TRBJ2-1; TRBD2 matches at 10 bases. Germline CDR1 and CDR2: SEHNR and FQNEAQ (reference sequence). The CDR3 has 19 residues. Unmatched junction bases numbered 14, after V lost 5 bases and J lost 1 base. The CDR3, as DNA: TGTGCCAGCAGCCCATGGGGGCTAGCGGGAGAAGCATCCTACAATGAGCAGTTCTTC. Its translation: CASSPWGLAGEASYNEQFF.

V is TRBV2 and J is TRBJ2-3; no clear D. The CDR3 runs to 13 residues. V was shortened by 8 bases and J by 1 base, with 10 bases between the two germline ends. Germline V gene sequence: CDR1 SNHLY, CDR2 FYNNEI. The CDR3 protein is CASGRAGTDTQYF. CDR3 nucleotide sequence: TGTGCCAGCGGTCGGGCGGGCACAGATACGCAGTATTTT.

By proportion, this clone is medium-sized. The sample has other DNA sequences that encode this CDR3 too. The chain is built from TRBV20-1 and TRBJ2-2; D is uncertain. The CDR3 runs 11 residues. V lost 6 bases and J lost 3, with 5 bases in between. CDR1 and CDR2 from the germline V gene are DFQATT and SNEGSKA (reference sequence). The CDR3 region has the DNA TGCAGTGCGGGTCACACCGGGGAGCTGTTTTTT. Its translation is CSAGHTGELFF.